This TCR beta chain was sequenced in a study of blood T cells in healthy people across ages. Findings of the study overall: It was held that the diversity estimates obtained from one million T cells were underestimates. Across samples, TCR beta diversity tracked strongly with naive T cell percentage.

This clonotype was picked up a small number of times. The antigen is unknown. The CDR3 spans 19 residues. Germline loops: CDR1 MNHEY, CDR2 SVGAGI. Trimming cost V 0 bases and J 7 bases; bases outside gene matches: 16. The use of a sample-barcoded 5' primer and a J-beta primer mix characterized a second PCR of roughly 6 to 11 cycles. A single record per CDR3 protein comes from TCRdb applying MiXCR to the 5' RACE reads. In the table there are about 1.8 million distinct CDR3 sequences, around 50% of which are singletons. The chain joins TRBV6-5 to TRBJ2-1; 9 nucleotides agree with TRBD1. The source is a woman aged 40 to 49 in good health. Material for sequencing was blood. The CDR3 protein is CASSYSNEGGDRALNEQFF. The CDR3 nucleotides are TGTGCCAGCAGTTACTCGAATGAAGGAGGGGACAGGGCATTAAATGAGCAGTTCTTC.